This T cell receptor beta chain was documented in a study of T cell changes during pregnancy in multiple sclerosis. Assay: immunoSEQ multiplex PCR; the TCRdb copy retains only in-frame clones and omits some. The data contain fewer than 50,000 clones, around 93% of them seen just once; the ten biggest clones take up around 4%. CDR3 size: 11 residues. Germline assignment: CDR1 LGHNA and CDR2 YNFKEQ. Trimming cost V 4 bases and J 7 bases, with 7 bases left between them. The receptor's source is a female donor with multiple sclerosis, enrolled in a pregnancy study. The material was CD8+ T cells from peripheral blood mononuclear cells, obtained in the first trimester of pregnancy. The chain is built from TRBV4-2 and TRBJ1-2; no reliable D call. The CDR3 sequence: CASSPGIGYTF. Written as DNA, the CDR3 is TGTGCCAGCAGCCCGGGGATTGGCTACACCTTC.